The TCR beta chain under discussion was sequenced for a study of T cell clonotyping in hematopoietic cell transplantation. Study-wide results and limits: CD4 and CD8 repertoire contributions could not be separated without sorting. Few recipient clonotypes overlapped donors; over 97% were de novo at given depth.

This clone was counted once. Its antigen is as yet unknown. Germline-derived CDR1 and CDR2 are LGHNA and YSLEER. The CDR3 is made up of 16 amino acids. V dropped 1 base and J dropped 6 bases, with 17 bases sitting between them. Profiled with immunoSEQ multiplex PCR; TCRdb holds only in-frame clones, not every one. The sample lists about 16,000 clones; around nine tenths were seen once. The V call is TRBV4-3, the J call TRBJ2-3; D is perhaps TRBD1 (5 bases). The clonotype originates from a man aged 35-49 years in good health. Some clones in this sample may be carry-over from other donors' samples. The sequenced sample was peripheral blood mononuclear cells. The CDR3 reads CASSQGPGGRGDTQYF. The DNA of the CDR3 is TGCGCCAGCAGCCAAGGCCCGGGCGGAAGGGGTGATACGCAGTATTTT.